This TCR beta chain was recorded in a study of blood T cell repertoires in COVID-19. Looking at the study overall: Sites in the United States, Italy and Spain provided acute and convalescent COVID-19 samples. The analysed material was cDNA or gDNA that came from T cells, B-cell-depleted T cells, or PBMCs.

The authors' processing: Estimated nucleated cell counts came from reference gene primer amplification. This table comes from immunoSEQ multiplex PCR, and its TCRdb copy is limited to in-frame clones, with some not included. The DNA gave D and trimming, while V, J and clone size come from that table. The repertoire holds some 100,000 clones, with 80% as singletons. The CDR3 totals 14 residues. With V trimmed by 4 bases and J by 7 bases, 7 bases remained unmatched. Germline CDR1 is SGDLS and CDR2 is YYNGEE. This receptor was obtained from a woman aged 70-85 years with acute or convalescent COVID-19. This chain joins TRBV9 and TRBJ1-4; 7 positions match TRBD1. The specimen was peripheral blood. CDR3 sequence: CASSSGTVGEKLFF. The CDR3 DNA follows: TGTGCCAGCAGCTCAGGGACAGTAGGTGAAAAACTGTTTTTT.